This TCR beta chain was retrieved from a study of T cell repertoires in cytomegalovirus infection. Study conclusions and caveats: Cumulated frequencies of public TCR beta families served to identify carriers of CMV plus the relevant HLA.

TCRdb processed the reads anew with MiXCR; each CDR3 protein has one entry. Here the sample spans around 740,000 distinct CDR3 sequences, under 40% being singletons. This clonotype was seen only a few times. What it binds is unknown. The V end lost 4 bases, the J end lost 5 bases, and 9 bases lay between the germline ends. The germline gives CDR1 LGHNA, CDR2 YNFKEQ. The CDR3 is made up of 13 amino acids. The receptor was isolated from a human donor in good health (CMV status not recorded). Some clones in this sample may be carry-over from other donors' samples. V is TRBV4-2 and J is TRBJ2-1, with D unresolved. Sequencing was done on a sample of PBMCs. CDR3 region: CASSPDPDNEQFF. CDR3 DNA: TGTGCCAGCAGCCCGGATCCGGACAATGAGCAGTTCTTC.